This TCR beta chain was found in a study of T cells in Graves' hyperthyroidism and ophthalmopathy. Using RNA transcripts as the source, TCR beta CDR3 regions were amplified. The HTBI primer set drove a first-round RT-PCR of the TCR CDR3. One entry per CDR3 protein, called by TCRdb with MiXCR from the multiplex PCR reads. This sample has about 420,000 distinct CDR3 sequences, with approximately 13% found just once. In its sample, this clonotype was seen many times. The sequenced material came from blood. This clonotype was obtained from a woman between 18 and 30 years old with Graves' hyperthyroidism.

CDR3: CASSLDRGDTGELFF. The CDR3 bases are TGCGCCAGCAGCTTAGACAGGGGAGACACCGGGGAGCTGTTTTTT. V gene TRBV5-1 combines with J gene TRBJ2-2; 8 nucleotides align to TRBD1. With 2 bases clipped from V and 3 bases from J, the junction kept 3 bases outside the gene matches. This CDR3 contains 15 residues. CDR1 and CDR2 from the germline V gene are SGHRS and YFSETQ.